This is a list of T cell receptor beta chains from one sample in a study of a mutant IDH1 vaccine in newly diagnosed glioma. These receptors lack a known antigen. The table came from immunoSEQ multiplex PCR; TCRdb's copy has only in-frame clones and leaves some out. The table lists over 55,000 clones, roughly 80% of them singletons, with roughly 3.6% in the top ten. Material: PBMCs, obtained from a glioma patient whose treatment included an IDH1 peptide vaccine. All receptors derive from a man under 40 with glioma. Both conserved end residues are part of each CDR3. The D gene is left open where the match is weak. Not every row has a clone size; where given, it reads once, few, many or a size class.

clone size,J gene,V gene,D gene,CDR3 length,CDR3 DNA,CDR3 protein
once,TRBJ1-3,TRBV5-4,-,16,TGTGCCAGCAGCTTGTCCCCAGACCGCTCTGGAAACACCATATATTTT,CASSLSPDRSGNTIYF
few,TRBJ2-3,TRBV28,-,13,TGTGCCAGCAGTTTGGTTCAGACAGATACGCAGTATTTT,CASSLVQTDTQYF
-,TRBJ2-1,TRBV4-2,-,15,TGTGCCAGCAGCTTCACAGTGCGGGCCACAAATGAGCAGTTCTTC,CASSFTVRATNEQFF
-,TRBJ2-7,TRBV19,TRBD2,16,TGTGCCACCCTTTCCCCCCAGCGGGACTTCTCCTACGAGCAGTACTTC,CATLSPQRDFSYEQYF
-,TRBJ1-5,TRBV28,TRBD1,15,TGTGCCACCTCCTCATTCAGGGACAGGGTTCAGCCCCAGCATTTT,CATSSFRDRVQPQHF
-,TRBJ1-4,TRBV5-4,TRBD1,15,TGTGCCAGCAGTTTACAGGGGGGTAGGAATGAAAAACTGTTTTTT,CASSLQGGRNEKLFF
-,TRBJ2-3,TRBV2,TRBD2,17,TGTGCCAGCGAAATCCTAGCGGGGGTTTCGAATTCAGATACGCAGTATTTT,CASEILAGVSNSDTQYF
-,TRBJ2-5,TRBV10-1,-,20,TGCGCCAGCAGAACACGGACCGAACCACTCCTGGAGCGGCTTTTACTCGGGCAGTACTTC,CASRTRTEPLLERLLLGQYF
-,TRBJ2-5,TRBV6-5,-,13,TGTGCCAGCAGTCTTGAGGCCGGGGAGACCCAGTACTTC,CASSLEAGETQYF
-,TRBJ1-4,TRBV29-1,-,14,TGCAGCGTCTCCACGGGGGGAAACAATGAAAAACTGTTTTTT,CSVSTGGNNEKLFF